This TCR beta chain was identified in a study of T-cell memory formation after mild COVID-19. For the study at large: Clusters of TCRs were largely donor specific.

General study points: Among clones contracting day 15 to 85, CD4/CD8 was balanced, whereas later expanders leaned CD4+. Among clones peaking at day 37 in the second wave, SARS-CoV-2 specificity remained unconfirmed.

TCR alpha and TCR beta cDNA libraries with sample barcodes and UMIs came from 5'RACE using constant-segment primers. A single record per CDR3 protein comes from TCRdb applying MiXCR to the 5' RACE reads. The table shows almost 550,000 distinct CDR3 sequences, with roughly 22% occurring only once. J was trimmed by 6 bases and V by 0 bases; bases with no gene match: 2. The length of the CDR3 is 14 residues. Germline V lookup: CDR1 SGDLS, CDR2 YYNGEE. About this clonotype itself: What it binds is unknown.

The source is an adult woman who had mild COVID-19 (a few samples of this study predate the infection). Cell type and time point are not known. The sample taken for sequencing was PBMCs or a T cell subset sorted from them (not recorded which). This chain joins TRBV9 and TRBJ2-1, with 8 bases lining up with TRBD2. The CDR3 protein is CASSVDGGANEQFF. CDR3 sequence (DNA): TGTGCCAGCAGCGTAGACGGGGGGGCCAATGAGCAGTTCTTC.